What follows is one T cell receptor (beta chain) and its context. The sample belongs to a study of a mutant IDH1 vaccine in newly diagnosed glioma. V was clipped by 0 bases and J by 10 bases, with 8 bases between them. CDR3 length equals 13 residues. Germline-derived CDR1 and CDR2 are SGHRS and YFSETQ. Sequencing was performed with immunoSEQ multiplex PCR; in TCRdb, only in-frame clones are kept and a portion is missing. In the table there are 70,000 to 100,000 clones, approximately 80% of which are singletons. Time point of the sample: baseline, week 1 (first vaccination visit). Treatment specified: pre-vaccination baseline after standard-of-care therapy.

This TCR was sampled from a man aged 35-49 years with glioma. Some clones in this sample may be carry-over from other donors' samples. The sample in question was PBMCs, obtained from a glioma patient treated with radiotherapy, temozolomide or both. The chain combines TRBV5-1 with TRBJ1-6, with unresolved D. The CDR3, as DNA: TGCGCCAGCAGCTTGGACAGTTACTCACCCCTCCACTTT. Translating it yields CASSLDSYSPLHF.